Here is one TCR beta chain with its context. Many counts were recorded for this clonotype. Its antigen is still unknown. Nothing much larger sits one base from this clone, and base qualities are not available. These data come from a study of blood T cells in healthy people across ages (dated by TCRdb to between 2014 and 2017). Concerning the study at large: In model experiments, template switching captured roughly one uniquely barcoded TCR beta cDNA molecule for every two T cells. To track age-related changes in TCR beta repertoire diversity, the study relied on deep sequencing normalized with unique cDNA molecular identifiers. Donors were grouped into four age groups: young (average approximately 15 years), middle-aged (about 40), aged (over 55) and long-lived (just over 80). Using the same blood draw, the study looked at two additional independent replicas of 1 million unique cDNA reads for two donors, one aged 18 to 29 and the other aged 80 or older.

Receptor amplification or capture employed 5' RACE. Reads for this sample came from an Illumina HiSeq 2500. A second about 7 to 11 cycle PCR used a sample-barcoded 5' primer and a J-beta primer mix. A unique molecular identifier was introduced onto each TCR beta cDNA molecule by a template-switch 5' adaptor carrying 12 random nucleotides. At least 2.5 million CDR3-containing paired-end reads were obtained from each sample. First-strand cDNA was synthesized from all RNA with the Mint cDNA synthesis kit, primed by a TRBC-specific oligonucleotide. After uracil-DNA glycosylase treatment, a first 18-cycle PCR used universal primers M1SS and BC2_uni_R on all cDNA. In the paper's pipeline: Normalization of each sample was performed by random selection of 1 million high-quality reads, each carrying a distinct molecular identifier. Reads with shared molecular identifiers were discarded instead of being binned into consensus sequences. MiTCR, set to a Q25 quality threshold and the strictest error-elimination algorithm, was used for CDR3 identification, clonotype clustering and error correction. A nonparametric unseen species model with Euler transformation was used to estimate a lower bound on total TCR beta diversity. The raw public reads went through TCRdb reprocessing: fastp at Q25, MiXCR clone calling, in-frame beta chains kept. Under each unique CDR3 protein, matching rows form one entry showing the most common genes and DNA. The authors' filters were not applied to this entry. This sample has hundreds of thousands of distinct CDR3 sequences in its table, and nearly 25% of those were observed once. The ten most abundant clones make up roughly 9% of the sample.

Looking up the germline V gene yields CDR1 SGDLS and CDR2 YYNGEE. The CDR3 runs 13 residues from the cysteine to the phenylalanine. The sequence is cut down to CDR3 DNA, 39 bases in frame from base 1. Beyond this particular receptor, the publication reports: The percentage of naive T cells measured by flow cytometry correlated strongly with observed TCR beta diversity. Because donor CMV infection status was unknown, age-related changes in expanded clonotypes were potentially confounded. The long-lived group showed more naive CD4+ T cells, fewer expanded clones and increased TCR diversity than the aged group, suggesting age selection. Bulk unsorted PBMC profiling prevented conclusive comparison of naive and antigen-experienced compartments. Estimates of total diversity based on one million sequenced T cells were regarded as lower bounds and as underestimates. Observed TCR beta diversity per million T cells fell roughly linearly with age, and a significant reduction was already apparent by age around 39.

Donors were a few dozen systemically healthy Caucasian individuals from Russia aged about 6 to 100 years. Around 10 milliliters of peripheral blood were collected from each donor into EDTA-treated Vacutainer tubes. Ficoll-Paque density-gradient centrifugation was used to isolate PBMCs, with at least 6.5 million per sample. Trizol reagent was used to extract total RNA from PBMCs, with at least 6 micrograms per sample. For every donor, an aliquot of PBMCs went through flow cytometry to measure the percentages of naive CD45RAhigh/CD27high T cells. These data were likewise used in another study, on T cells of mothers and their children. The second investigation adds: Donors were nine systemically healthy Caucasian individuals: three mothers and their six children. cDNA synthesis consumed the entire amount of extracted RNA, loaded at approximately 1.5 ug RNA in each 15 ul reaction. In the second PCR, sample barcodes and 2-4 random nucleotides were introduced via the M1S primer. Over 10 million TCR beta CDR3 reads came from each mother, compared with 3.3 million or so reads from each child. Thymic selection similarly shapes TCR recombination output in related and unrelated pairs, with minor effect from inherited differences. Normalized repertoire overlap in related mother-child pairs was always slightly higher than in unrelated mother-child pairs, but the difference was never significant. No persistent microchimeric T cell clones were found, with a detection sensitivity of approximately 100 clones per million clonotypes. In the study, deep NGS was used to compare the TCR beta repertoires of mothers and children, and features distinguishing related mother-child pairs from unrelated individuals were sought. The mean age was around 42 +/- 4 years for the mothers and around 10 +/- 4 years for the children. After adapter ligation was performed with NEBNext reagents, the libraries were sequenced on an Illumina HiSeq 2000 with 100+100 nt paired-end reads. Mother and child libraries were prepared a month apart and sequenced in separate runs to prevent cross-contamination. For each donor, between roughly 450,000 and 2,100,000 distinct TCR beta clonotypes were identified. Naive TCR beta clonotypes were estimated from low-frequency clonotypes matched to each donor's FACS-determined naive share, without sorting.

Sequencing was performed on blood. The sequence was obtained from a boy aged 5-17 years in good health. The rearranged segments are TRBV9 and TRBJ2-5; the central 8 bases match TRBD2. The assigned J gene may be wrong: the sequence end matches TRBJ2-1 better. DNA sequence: TGTGCCAGCAGCGGGACTAGCTCTTGGGAGCAGTTCTTC. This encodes CASSGTSSWEQFF.